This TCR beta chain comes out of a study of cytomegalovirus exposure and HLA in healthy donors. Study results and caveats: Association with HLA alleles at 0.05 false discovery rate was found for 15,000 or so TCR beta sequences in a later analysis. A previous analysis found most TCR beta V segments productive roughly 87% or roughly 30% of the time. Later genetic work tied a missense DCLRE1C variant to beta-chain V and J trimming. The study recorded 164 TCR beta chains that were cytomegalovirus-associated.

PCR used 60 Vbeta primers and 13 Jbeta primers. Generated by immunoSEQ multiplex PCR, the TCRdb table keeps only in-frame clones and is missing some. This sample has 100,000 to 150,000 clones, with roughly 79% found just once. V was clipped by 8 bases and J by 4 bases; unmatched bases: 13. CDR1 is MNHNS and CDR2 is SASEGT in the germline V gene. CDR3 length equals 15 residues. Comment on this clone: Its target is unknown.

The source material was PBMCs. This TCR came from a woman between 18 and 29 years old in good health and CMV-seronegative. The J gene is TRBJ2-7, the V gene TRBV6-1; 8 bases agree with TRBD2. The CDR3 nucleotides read TGTGCCAGCGAGCCCATCAGGCGGGGGGCGTACGAGCAGTACTTC. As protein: CASEPIRRGAYEQYF.